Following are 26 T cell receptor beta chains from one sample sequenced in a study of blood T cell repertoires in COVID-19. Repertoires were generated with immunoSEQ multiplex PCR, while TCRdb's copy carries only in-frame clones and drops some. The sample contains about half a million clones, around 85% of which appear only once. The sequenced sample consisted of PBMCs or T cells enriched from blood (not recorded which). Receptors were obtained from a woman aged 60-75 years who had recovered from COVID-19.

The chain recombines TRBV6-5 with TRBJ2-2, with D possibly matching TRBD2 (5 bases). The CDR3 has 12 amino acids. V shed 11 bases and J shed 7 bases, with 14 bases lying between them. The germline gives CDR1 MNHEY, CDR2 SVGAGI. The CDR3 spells CAVRGSDGELFF. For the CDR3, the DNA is TGTGCCGTCCGAGGGTCCGACGGGGAGCTGTTTTTT.

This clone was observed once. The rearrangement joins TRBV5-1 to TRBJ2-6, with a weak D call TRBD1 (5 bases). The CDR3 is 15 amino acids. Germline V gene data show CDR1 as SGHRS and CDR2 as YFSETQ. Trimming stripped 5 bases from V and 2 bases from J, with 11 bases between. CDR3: CASSPQTAGANVLTF. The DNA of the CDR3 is TGCGCCAGCAGTCCCCAGACAGCTGGGGCCAACGTCCTGACTTTC. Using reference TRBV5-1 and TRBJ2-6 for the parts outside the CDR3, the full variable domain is KAGVTQTPRYLIKTRGQQVTLSCSPISGHRSVSWYQQTPGQGLQFLFEYFSETQRNKGNFPGRFSGRQFSNSRSEMNVSTLELGDSALYLCASSPQTAGANVLTFGAGSRLTVL.

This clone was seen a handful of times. The CDR3 region is CASSLGTHYEQYV. CDR3 coding DNA: TGTGCCAGCAGCTTGGGGACTCACTACGAGCAGTACGTC. The chain uses TRBV5-4 and TRBJ2-7; possibly TRBD2 for D (5 bases). The CDR3 is 13 amino acids. Germline lookup yields CDR1 SGHNT and CDR2 YYREEE (reference sequence). V lost 0 bases and J lost 3, with 7 bases in between.

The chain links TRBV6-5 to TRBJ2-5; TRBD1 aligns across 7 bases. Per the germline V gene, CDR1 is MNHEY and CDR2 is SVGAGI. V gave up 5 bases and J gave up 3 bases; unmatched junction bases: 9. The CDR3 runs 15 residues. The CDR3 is CASSTQGRGEETQYF. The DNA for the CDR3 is TGTGCCAGCAGTACACAGGGGAGAGGGGAAGAGACCCAGTACTTC.

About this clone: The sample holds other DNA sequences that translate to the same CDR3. The CDR3 DNA reads TGTGCCACCAGTGACCCGGGACAGAGCACAGATACGCAGTATTTT. Amino acids: CATSDPGQSTDTQYF. The chain employs TRBV24-1 and TRBJ2-3, with 7 bases fitting TRBD1. Germline V gene data show CDR1 as KGHDR and CDR2 as SFDVKD. The CDR3 spans 15 residues. V shed 4 bases, J shed 0 bases, and the junction held 3 bases outside the gene matches.

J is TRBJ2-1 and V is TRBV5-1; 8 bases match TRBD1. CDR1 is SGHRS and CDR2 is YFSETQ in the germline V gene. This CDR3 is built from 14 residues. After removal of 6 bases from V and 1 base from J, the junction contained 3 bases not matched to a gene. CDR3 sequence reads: CASMGDRSYNEQFF. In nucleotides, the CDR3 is TGCGCCAGCATGGGGGACAGGTCCTACAATGAGCAGTTCTTC.

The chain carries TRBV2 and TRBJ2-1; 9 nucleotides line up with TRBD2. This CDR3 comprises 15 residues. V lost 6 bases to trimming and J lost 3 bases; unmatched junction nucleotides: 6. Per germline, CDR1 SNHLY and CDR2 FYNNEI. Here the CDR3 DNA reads TGTGCCAGCAGGGGAGCGGGGGGCCACTACAATGAGCAGTTCTTC. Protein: CASRGAGGHYNEQFF.

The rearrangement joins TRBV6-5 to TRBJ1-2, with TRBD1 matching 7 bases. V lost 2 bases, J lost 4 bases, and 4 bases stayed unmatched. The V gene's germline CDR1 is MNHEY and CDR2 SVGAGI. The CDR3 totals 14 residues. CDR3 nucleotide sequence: TGTGCCAGCAGTTACGAGGGGGCGGGCTATGGCTACACCTTC. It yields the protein CASSYEGAGYGYTF.

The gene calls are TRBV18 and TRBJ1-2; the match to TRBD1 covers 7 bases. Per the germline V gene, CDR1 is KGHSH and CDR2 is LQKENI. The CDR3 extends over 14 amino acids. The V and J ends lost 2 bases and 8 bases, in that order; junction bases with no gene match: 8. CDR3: CASSPRGTDSGYTF. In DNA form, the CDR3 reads TGTGCCAGCTCACCAAGAGGGACAGACTCCGGCTACACCTTC.

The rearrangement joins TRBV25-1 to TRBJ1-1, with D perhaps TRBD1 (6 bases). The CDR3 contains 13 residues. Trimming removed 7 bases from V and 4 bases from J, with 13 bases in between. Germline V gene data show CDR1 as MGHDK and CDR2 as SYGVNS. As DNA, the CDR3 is TGTGCCAGCATTGGTGAGGGGGTCACTGAAGCTTTCTTT. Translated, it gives CASIGEGVTEAFF. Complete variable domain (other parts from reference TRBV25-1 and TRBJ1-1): EADIYQTPRYLVIGTGKKITLECSQTMGHDKMYWYQQDPGMELHLIHYSYGVNSTEKGDLSSESTVSRIRTEHFPLTLESARPSHTSQYLCASIGEGVTEAFFGQGTRLTVV.

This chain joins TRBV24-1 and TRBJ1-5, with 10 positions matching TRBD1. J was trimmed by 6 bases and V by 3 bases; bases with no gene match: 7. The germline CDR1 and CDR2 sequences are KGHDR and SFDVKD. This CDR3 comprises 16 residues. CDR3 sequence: CATSDPRQGAGQPQHF. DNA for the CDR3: TGTGCCACCAGTGATCCAAGACAGGGGGCAGGTCAGCCCCAGCATTTT.

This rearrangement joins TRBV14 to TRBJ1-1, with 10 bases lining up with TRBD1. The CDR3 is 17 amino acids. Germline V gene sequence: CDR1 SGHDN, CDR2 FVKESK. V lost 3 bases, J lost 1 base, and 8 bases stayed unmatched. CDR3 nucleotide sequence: TGTGCCAGCAGCCACCGGGACAGGGGTAGTTGGAACACTGAAGCTTTCTTT. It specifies CASSHRDRGSWNTEAFF.

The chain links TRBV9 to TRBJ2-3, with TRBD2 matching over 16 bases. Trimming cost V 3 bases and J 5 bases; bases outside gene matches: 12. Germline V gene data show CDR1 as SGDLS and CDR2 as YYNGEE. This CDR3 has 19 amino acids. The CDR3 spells CASSAQLGTSGGARDTQYF. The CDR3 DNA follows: TGTGCCAGCAGCGCCCAGCTGGGGACTAGCGGGGGGGCGAGAGATACGCAGTATTTT.

CDR3 residues: CASTIGMGRTMNTEAFF. DNA of the CDR3: TGTGCCAGTACCATCGGTATGGGCCGGACAATGAACACTGAAGCTTTCTTT. J is TRBJ1-1 and V is TRBV19; D might be TRBD1 (5 bases). Trimming pared 7 bases from V and 0 bases from J, leaving 21 bases between. The CDR3 length is 17 residues. The germline V gene encodes CDR1 LNHDA and CDR2 SQIVND (reference sequence).

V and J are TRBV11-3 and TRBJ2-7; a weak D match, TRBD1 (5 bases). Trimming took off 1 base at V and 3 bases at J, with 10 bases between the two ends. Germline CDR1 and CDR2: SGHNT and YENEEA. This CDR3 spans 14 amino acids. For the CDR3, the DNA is TGTGCCAGCAGCTTAGCTGGGGCCGACTACGAGCAGTACTTC. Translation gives CASSLAGADYEQYF. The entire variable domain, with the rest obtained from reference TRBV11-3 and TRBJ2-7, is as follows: EAGVVQSPRYKIIEKKQPVAFWCNPISGHNTLYWYLQNLGQGPELLIRYENEEAVDDSQLPKDRFSAERLKGVDSTLKIQPAELGDSAVYLCASSLAGADYEQYFGPGTRLTVT.

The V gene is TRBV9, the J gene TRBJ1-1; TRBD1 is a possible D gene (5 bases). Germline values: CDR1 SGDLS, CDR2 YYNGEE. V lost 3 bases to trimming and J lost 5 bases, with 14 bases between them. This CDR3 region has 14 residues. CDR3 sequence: CASSGPQGGTEAFF. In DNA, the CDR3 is TGTGCCAGCAGCGGTCCTCAGGGTGGGACTGAAGCTTTCTTT.

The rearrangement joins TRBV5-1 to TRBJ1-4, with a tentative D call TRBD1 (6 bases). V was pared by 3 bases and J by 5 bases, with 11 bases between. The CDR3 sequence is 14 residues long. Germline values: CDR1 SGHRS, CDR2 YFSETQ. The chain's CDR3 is CASSSGTLNEKLFF. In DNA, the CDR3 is TGCGCCAGCAGCTCCGGGACATTAAATGAAAAACTGTTTTTT.

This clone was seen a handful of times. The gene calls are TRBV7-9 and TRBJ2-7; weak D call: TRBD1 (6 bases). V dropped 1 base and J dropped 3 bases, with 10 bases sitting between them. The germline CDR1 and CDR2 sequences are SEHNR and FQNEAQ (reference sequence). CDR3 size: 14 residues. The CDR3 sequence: CASSLGQVVYEQYV. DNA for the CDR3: TGTGCCAGCAGCTTAGGACAGGTAGTCTACGAGCAGTACGTC.

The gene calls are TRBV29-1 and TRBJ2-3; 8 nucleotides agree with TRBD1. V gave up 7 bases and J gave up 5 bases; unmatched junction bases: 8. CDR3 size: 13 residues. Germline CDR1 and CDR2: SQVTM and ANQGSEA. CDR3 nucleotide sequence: TGCAGCGCCGACAGGGGTTACGAAGATACGCAGTATTTT. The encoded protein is CSADRGYEDTQYF.

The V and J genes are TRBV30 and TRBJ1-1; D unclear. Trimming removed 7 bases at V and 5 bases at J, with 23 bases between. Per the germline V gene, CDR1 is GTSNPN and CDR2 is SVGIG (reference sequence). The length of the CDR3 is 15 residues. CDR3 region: CASSSPGGSRTEAFF. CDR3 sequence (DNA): TGTGCCTCTAGTAGCCCCGGTGGGTCGAGGACTGAAGCTTTCTTT.

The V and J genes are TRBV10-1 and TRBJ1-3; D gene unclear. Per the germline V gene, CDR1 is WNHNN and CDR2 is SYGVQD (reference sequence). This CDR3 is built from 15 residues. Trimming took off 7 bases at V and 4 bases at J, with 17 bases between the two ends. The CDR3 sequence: CASTPPGRAGNTIYF. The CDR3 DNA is TGCGCCAGCACCCCCCCTGGGAGGGCAGGAAACACCATATATTTT.

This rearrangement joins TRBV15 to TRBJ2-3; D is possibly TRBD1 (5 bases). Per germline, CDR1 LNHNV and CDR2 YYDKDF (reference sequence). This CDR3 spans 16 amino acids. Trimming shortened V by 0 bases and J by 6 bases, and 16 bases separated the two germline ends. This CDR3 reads CATSRDQGAYPDTQYF. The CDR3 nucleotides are TGTGCCACCAGCAGAGATCAAGGGGCTTACCCCGATACGCAGTATTTT.

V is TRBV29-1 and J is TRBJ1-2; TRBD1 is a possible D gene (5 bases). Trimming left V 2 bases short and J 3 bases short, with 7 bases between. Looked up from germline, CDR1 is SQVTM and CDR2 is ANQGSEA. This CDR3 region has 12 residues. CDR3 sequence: CSVEKGDYGYTF. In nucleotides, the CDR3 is TGCAGCGTTGAAAAAGGGGACTATGGCTACACCTTC.

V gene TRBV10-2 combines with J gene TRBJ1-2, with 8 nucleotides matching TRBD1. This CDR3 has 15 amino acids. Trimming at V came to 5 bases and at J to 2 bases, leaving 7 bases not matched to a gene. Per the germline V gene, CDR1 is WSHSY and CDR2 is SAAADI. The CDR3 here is CASSSQGVGNYGYTF. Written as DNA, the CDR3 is TGCGCCAGCAGTTCACAGGGGGTGGGCAACTATGGCTACACCTTC.

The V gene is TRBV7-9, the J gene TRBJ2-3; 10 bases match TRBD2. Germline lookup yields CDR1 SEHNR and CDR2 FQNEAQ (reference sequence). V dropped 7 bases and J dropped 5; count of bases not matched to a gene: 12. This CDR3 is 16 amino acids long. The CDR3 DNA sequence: TGTGCCAGCACCCCAAGGGCTAGCGGGGGTCAAGATACGCAGTATTTT. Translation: CASTPRASGGQDTQYF. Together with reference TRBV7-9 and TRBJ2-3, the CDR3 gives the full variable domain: DTGVSQNPRHKITKRGQNVTFRCDPISEHNRLYWYRQTLGQGPEFLTYFQNEAQLEKSRLLSDRFSAERPKGSFSTLEIQRTEQGDSAMYLCASTPRASGGQDTQYFGPGTRLTVL.

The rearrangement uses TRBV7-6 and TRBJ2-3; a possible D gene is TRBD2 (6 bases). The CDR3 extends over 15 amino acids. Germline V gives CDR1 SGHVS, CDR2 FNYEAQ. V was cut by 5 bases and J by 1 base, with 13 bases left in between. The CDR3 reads CASSPGDSRTDTQYF. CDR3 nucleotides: TGTGCCAGCAGCCCCGGGGACTCCCGCACAGATACGCAGTATTTT.